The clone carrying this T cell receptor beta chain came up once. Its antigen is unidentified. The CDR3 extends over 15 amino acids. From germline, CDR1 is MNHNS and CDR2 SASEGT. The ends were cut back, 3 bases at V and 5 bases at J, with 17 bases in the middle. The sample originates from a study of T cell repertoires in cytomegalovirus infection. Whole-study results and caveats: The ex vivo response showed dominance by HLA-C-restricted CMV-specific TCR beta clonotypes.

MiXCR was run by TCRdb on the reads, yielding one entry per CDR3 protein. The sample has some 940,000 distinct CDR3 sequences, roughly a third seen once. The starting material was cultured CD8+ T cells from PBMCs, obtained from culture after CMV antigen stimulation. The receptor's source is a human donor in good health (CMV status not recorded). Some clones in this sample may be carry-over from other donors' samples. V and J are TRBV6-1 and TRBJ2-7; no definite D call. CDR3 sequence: CASSEWMKVADEQYF. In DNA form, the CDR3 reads TGTGCCAGCAGTGAGTGGATGAAGGTGGCCGACGAGCAGTACTTC.